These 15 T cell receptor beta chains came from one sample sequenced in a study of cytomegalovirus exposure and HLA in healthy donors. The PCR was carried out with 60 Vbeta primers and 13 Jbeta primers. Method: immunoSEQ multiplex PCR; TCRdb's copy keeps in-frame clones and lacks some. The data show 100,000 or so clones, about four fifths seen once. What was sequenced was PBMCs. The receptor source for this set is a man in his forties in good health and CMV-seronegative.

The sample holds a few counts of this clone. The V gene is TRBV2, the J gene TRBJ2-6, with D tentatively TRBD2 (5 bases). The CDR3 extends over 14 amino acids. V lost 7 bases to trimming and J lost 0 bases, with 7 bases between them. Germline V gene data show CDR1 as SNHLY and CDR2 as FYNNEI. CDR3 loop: CASKEGSGANVLTF. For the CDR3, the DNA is TGTGCCAGCAAAGAGGGCTCTGGGGCCAACGTCCTGACTTTC. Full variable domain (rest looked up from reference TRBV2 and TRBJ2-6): EPEVTQTPSHQVTQMGQEVILRCVPISNHLYFYWYRQILGQKVEFLVSFYNNEISEKSEIFDDQFSVERPDGSNFTLKIRSTKLEDSAMYFCASKEGSGANVLTFGAGSRLTVL.

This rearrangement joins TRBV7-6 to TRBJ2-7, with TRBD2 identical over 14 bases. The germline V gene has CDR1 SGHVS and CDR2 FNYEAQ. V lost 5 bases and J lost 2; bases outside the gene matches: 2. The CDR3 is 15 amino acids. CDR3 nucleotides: TGTGCCAGCAGCGAGGGACTAGCGGGGGCCTACGAGCAGTACTTC. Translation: CASSEGLAGAYEQYF.

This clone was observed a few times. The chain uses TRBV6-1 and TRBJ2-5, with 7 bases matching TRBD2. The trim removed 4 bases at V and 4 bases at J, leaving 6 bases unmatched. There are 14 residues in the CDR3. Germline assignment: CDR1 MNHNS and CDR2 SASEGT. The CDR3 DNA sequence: TGTGCCAGCAGTGGATGGTCGGGGGGAGAGACCCAGTACTTC. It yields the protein CASSGWSGGETQYF.

CDR3 nucleotides: TGTGCCAGTAGTCTCACTAGCGGGGTCTACGAGCAGTACTTC. Residues: CASSLTSGVYEQYF. The chain links TRBV19 to TRBJ2-7; 10 bases align to TRBD2. Germline values: CDR1 LNHDA, CDR2 SQIVND (reference sequence). This CDR3 is 14 amino acids long. The ends lost 5 bases at V and 3 bases at J; junction bases unmatched: 4.

CDR3 DNA: TGTGCCAGCAGAAGGGACACCAAATCACCCCTCCACTTT. It codes for CASRRDTKSPLHF. The chain recombines TRBV28 with TRBJ1-6, with a weak D call TRBD1 (6 bases). V dropped 6 bases and J dropped 10 bases, with 13 bases sitting between them. The CDR3 loop spans 13 amino acids. CDR1 is MDHEN and CDR2 is SYDVKM in the germline V gene.

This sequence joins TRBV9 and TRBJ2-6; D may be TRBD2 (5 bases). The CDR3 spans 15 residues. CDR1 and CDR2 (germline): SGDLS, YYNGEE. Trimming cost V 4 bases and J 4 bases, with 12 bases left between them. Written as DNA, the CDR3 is TGTGCCAGCAGCCGGGAAGTGCCCGGGGCCAACGTCCTGACTTTC. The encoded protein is CASSREVPGANVLTF.

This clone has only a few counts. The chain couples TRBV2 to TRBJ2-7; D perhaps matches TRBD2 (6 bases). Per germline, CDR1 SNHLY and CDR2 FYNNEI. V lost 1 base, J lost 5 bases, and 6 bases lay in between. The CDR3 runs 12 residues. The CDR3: CASSEGGDEQYF. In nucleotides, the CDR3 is TGTGCCAGCAGTGAAGGGGGGGACGAGCAGTACTTC.

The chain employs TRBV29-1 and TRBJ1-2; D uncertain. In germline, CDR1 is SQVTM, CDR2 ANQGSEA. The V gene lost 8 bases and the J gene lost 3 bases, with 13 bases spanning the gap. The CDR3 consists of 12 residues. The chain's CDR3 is CSTPGYYYGYTF. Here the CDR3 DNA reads TGCAGCACTCCGGGATATTACTATGGCTACACCTTC. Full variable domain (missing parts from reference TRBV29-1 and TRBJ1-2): SAVISQKPSRDICQRGTSLTIQCQVDSQVTMMFWYRQQPGQSLTLIATANQGSEATYESGFVIDKFPISRPNLTFSTLTVSNMSPEDSSIYLCSTPGYYYGYTFGSGTRLTVV.

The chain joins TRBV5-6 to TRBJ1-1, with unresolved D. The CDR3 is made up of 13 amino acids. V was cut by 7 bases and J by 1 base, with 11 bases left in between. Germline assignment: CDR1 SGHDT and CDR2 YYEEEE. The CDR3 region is CASALGGNTEAFF. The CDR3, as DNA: TGTGCCAGCGCCTTAGGCGGGAACACTGAAGCTTTCTTT.

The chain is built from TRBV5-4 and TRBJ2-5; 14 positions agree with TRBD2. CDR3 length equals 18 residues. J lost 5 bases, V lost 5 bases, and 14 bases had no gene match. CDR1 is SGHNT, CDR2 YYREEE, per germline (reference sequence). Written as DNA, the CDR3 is TGTGCCAGCAGGCCAACAGGGACTAGCGGGAGCCTGGGGGAGACCCAGTACTTC. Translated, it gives CASRPTGTSGSLGETQYF.

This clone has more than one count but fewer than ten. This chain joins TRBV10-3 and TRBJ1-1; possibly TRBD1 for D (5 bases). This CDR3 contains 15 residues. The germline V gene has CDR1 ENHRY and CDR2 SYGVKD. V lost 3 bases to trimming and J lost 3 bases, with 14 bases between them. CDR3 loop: CAISDRAVSDTEAFF. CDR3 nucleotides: TGTGCCATCAGTGACAGGGCGGTGTCGGACACTGAAGCTTTCTTT.

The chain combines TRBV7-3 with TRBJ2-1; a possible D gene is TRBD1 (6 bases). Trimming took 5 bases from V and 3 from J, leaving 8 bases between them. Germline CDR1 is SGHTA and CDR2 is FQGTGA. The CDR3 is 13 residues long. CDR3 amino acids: CASSLDSYNEQFF. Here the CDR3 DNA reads TGTGCCAGCAGCCTGGACAGCTACAATGAGCAGTTCTTC.

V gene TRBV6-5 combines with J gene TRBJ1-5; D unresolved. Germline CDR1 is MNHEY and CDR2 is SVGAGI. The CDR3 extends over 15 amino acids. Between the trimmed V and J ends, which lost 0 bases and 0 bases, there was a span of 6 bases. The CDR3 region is CASSYSWASNQPQHF. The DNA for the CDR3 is TGTGCCAGCAGTTACTCTTGGGCTAGCAATCAGCCCCAGCATTTT.

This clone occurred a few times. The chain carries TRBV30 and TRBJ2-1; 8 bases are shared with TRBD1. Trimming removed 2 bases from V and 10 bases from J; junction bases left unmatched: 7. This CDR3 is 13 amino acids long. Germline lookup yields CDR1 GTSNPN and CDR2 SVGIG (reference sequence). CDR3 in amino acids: CAWSTGQAYEQFF. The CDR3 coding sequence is TGTGCCTGGAGTACGGGACAGGCCTACGAGCAGTTCTTC.

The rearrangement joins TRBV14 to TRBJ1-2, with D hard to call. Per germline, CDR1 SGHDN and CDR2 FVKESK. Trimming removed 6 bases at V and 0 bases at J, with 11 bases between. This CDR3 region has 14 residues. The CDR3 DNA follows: TGTGCCAGCAGTACCCAGTCCTCTAACTATGGCTACACCTTC. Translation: CASSTQSSNYGYTF. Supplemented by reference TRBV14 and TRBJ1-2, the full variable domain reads EAGVTQFPSHSVIEKGQTVTLRCDPISGHDNLYWYRRVMGKEIKFLLHFVKESKQDESGMPNNRFLAERTGGTYSTLKVQPAELEDSGVYFCASSTQSSNYGYTFGSGTRLTVV.